The present TCR beta chain was sequenced within a study of response to subunit inactivated influenza vaccine. TCRdb reprocessed the RT-PCR reads via MiXCR and lists one record per CDR3 protein. Seen here are 290,000 or so distinct CDR3 sequences, 20% to 25% observed once, and the top ten hold around 10%. With respect to this clonotype: Its antigen remains unidentified.

The CDR3 consists of 17 residues. Per the germline V gene, CDR1 is MNHEY and CDR2 is SVGAGI. Trimming removed 4 bases from V and 7 bases from J; junction bases left unmatched: 15. Study-level results: With each seasonal influenza vaccination, the authors suggested, few new T cells are recruited.

The sequence came from a man aged 50-75 years who received an inactivated influenza vaccine. This sample comprised PBMCs from blood, obtained 21 months after vaccination. V and J are TRBV6-5 and TRBJ1-5; 8 bases map to TRBD1. The CDR3 loop is CASSLPSGQGEDQPQHF. Here the CDR3 DNA reads TGTGCCAGCAGTTTGCCGTCCGGACAGGGAGAAGACCAGCCCCAGCATTTT.